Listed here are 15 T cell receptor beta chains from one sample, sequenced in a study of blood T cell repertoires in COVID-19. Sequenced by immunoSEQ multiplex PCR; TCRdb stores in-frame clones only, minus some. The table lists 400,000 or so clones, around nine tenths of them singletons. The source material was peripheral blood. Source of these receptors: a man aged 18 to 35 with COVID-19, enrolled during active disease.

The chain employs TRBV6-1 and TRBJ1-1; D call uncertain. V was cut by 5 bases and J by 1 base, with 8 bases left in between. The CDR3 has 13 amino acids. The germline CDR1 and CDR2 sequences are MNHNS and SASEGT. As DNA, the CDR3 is TGTGCCAGCAGTTGGGGAGAGAACACTGAAGCTTTCTTT. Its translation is CASSWGENTEAFF.

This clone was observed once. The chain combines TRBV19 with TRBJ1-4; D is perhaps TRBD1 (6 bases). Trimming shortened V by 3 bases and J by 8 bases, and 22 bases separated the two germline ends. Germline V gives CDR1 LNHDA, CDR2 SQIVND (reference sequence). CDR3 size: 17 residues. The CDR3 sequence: CASSILGRQASGEKLFF. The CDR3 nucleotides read TGTGCCAGTAGTATCTTGGGCCGACAGGCCTCTGGGGAAAAACTGTTTTTT.

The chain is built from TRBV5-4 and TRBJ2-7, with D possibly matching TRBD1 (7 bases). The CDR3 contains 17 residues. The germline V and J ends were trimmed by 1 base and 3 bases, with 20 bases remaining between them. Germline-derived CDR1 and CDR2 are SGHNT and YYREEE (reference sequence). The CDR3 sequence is CASSLYPGGKTIYEQYF. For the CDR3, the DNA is TGTGCCAGCAGCTTGTATCCAGGGGGGAAGACAATCTACGAGCAGTACTTC. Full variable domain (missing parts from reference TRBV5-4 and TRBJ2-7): ETGVTQSPTHLIKTRGQQVTLRCSSQSGHNTVSWYQQALGQGPQFIFQYYREEENGRGNFPPRFSGLQFPNYSSELNVNALELDDSALYLCASSLYPGGKTIYEQYFGPGTRLTVT.

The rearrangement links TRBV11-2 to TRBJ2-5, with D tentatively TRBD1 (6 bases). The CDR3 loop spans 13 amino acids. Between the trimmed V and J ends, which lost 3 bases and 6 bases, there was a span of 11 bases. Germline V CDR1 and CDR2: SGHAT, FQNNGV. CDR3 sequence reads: CASSLAGAKTQYF. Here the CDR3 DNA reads TGTGCCAGCAGCTTGGCAGGGGCGAAGACCCAGTACTTC.

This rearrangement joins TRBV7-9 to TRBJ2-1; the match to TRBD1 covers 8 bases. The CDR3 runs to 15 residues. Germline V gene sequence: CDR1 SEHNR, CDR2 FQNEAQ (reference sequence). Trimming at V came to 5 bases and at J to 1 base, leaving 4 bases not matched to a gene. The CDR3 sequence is CASSTGTGSYNEQFF. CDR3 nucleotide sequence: TGTGCCAGCAGCACCGGGACAGGATCCTACAATGAGCAGTTCTTC. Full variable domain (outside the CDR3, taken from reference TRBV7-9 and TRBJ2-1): DTGVSQNPRHKITKRGQNVTFRCDPISEHNRLYWYRQTLGQGPEFLTYFQNEAQLEKSRLLSDRFSAERPKGSFSTLEIQRTEQGDSAMYLCASSTGTGSYNEQFFGPGTRLTVL.

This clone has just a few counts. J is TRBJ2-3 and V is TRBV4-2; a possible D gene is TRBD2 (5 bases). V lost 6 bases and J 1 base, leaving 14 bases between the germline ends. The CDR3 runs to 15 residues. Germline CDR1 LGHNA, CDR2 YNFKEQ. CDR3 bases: TGTGCCAGCAGAAGAGGCCAGAGGGGCACAGATACGCAGTATTTT. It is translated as CASRRGQRGTDTQYF.

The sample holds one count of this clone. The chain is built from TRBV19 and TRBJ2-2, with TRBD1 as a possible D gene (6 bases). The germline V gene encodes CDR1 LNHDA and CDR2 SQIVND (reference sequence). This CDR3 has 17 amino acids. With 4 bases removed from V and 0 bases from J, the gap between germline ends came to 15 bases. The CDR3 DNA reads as TGTGCCAGTAGTAAAGGGTGGGGGCCCGCGAACACCGGGGAGCTGTTTTTT. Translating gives CASSKGWGPANTGELFF.

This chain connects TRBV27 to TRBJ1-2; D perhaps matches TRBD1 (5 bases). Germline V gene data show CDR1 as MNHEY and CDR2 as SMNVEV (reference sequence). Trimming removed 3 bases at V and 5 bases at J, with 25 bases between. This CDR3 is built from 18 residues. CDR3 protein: CASSFRQGGGGVRYGYTF. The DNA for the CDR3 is TGTGCCAGCAGTTTTCGGCAGGGCGGGGGAGGGGTAAGGTATGGCTACACCTTC.

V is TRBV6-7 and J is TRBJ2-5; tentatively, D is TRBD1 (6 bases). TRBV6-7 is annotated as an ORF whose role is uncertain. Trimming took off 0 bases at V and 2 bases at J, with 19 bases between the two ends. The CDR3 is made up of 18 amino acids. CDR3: CASSYSILQGPKQETQYF. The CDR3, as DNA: TGTGCCAGCAGTTACTCGATTCTTCAGGGGCCCAAGCAAGAGACCCAGTACTTC.

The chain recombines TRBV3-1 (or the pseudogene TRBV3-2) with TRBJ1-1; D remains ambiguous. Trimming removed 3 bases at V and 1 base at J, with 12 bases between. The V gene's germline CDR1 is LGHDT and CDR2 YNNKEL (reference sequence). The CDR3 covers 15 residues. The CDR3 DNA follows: TGTGCCAGCAGCCAGCGCGCCTACGAGAACACTGAAGCTTTCTTT. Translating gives CASSQRAYENTEAFF.

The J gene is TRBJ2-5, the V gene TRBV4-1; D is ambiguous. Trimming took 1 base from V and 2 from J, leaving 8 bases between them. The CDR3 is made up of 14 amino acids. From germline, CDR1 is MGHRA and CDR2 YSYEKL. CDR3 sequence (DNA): TGCGCCAGCAGCCAAGTGTTTAAACAAGAGACCCAGTACTTC. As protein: CASSQVFKQETQYF.

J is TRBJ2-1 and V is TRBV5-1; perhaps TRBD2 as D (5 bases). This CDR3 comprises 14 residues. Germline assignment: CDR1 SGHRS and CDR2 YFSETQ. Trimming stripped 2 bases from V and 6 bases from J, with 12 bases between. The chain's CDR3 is CASSFGEMGNEQFF. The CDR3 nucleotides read TGCGCCAGCAGCTTCGGGGAGATGGGCAATGAGCAGTTCTTC. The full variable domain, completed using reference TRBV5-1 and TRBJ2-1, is KAGVTQTPRYLIKTRGQQVTLSCSPISGHRSVSWYQQTPGQGLQFLFEYFSETQRNKGNFPGRFSGRQFSNSRSEMNVSTLELGDSALYLCASSFGEMGNEQFFGPGTRLTVL.

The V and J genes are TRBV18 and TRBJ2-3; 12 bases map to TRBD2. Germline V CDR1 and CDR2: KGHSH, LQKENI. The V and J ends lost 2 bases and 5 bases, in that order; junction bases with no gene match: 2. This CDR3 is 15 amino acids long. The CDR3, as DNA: TGTGCCAGCTCACCAATACTAGCGGGAGGAGATACGCAGTATTTT. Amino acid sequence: CASSPILAGGDTQYF. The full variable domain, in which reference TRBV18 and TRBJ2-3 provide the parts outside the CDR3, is NAGVMQNPRHLVRRRGQEARLRCSPMKGHSHVYWYRQLPEEGLKFMVYLQKENIIDESGMPKERFSAEFPKEGPSILRIQQVVRGDSAAYFCASSPILAGGDTQYFGPGTRLTVL.

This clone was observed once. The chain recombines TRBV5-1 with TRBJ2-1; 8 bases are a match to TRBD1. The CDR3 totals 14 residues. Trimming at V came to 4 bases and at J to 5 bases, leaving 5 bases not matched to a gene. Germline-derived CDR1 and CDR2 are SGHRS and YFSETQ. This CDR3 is CASSIQGADNEQFF. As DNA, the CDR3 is TGCGCCAGCAGCATCCAGGGGGCGGACAATGAGCAGTTCTTC.

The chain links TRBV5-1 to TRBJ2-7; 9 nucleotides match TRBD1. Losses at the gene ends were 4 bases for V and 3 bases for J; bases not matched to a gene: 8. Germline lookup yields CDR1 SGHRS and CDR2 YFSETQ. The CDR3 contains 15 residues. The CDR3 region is CASSPGTGPLYEQYF. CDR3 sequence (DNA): TGCGCCAGCAGCCCAGGGACAGGGCCCCTCTACGAGCAGTACTTC.